This T cell receptor beta chain was observed in a study of blood T cell repertoires in COVID-19. The ends lost 4 bases at V and 8 bases at J; junction bases unmatched: 9. There are 14 residues in the CDR3. Germline CDR1 MGHRA, CDR2 YSYEKL. Enrolled through a virtual design, the participants were between 18 and 89 years of age and came from 24 US areas. Clinical histories supplied by participants themselves formed the basis of cohort assignment. Recovered participants had two consecutive negative NP/OP PCR tests, healthcare professional clearance, or symptom resolution. Profiled with immunoSEQ multiplex PCR; TCRdb holds only in-frame clones, not every one. The sample includes around 130,000 clones, around 88% of them seen just once.

The TCR originated in a woman in her forties or fifties who had recovered from COVID-19. The V gene is TRBV4-1, the J gene TRBJ1-2; 8 bases match TRBD1. Input material: PBMCs or T cells enriched from blood (not recorded which). DNA of the CDR3: TGCGCCAGCAGCCTCGACAGGGGCGGTAGGGGCTACACCTTC. It translates to CASSLDRGGRGYTF.